This T cell receptor (beta chain) was documented in a study of identical twins. The CDR3 covers 18 residues. Trimming removed 5 bases from V and 1 base from J; junction bases left unmatched: 15. The V gene's germline CDR1 is DFQATT and CDR2 SNEGSKA (reference sequence). TCRdb re-derived calls from the 5' RACE reads in MiXCR, one entry per CDR3 protein. Of roughly 1.6 million distinct CDR3 sequences listed, around 29% are singletons. This clonotype was detected a few times. Its antigen is still unknown. Study conclusions and caveats: Insertions ran lower in abundant cord blood beta clonotypes, though not in memory repertoires.

The sequencing sample was made of cord blood. The rearrangement links TRBV20-1 to TRBJ2-7; 12 bases line up with TRBD1. This receptor was obtained from a newborn girl in good health. CDR3 sequence (DNA): TGCAGTGCTCCAGCGCCGGGACAGGGGGCGTTATATTCCTACGAGCAGTACTTC. It is translated as CSAPAPGQGALYSYEQYF.